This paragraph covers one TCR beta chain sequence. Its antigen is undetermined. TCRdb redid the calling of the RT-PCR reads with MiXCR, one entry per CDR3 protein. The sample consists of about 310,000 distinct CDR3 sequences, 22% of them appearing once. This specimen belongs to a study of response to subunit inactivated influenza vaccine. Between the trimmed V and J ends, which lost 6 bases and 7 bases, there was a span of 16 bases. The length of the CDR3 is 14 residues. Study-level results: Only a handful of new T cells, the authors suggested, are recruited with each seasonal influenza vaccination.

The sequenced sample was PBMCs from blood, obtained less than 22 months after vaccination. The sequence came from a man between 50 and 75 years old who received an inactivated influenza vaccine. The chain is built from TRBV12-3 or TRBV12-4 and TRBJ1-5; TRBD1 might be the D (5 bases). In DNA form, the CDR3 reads TGTGCCAGCAGCCGAGACTCAGGGCGGCAGCCCCAGCATTTT. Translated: CASSRDSGRQPQHF.